These 27 T cell receptor beta chains came from one sample sequenced in a study of control samples from healthy donors and cancer patients. Profiled with immunoSEQ multiplex PCR; TCRdb holds only in-frame clones, not every one. Altogether 130,000 or so clones are present, 94% being singletons, with the ten largest covering approximately 14%. The specimen sequenced was blood. The origin of the receptors is a man aged 40-49 years in good health.

V usage is TRBV7-6 and J usage is TRBJ2-7; D possibly matches TRBD1 or TRBD2 (5 bases each). The CDR3 totals 15 residues. Trimming took off 2 bases at V and 2 bases at J, with 13 bases between the two ends. The germline gives CDR1 SGHVS, CDR2 FNYEAQ. Here the CDR3 DNA reads TGTGCCAGCAGCTTAATGGGGGACCCCGCCTACGAGCAGTACTTC. Translating gives CASSLMGDPAYEQYF.

The genes are TRBV13 and TRBJ1-5, with TRBD1 matching over 8 bases. The CDR3 loop spans 15 amino acids. The junction had 8 bases not matched to a gene; V was cut back by 4 bases and J by 6 bases. Germline V gives CDR1 PRHDT, CDR2 FYEKMQ (reference sequence). The CDR3 DNA sequence: TGTGCCAGCAGCTGGAGACAGGGGCATCCTCAGCCCCAGCATTTT. It encodes CASSWRQGHPQPQHF.

The chain uses TRBV6-5 and TRBJ1-3; possibly TRBD1 for D (5 bases). The CDR3 is made up of 15 amino acids. Germline-derived CDR1 and CDR2 are MNHEY and SVGAGI. Trimming cost V 4 bases and J 0 bases, with 10 bases left between them. In nucleotides, the CDR3 is TGTGCCAGCAGTTCGGGGCGGCTCTCTGGAAACACCATATATTTT. The encoded protein is CASSSGRLSGNTIYF.

This sequence joins TRBV4-3 and TRBJ1-6; no definite D call. The germline CDR1 and CDR2 sequences are LGHNA and YSLEER. V lost 1 base and J 4 bases, leaving 5 bases between the germline ends. This CDR3 has 14 amino acids. This CDR3 reads CASSQVGYNSPLHF. The CDR3 coding sequence is TGCGCCAGCAGCCAAGTTGGATATAATTCACCCCTCCACTTT.

There are a few counts of this clone. The J gene is TRBJ2-1, the V gene TRBV24-1; possibly TRBD2 for D (5 bases). The CDR3 is 16 amino acids. V was shortened by 2 bases and J by 1 base, with 11 bases between the two germline ends. Germline values: CDR1 KGHDR, CDR2 SFDVKD. The CDR3 protein is CATSDSGRRSYNEQFF. The CDR3 region has the DNA TGTGCCACCAGTGATTCGGGGAGAAGGTCCTACAATGAGCAGTTCTTC.

J is TRBJ1-2 and V is TRBV5-6; D perhaps matches TRBD1 (6 bases). CDR3 length: 14 amino acids. V was trimmed by 4 bases and J by 3 bases, leaving 13 bases between them. The germline CDR1 and CDR2 sequences are SGHDT and YYEEEE. The CDR3 region is CASSPGAGDYGYTF. The CDR3 DNA is TGTGCCAGCAGCCCGGGGGCAGGGGACTATGGCTACACCTTC. Complete variable domain (other parts from reference TRBV5-6 and TRBJ1-2): DAGVTQSPTHLIKTRGQQVTLRCSPKSGHDTVSWYQQALGQGPQFIFQYYEEEERQRGNFPDRFSGHQFPNYSSELNVNALLLGDSALYLCASSPGAGDYGYTFGSGTRLTVV.

This clone was detected once. The chain couples TRBV7-9 to TRBJ2-5; D call uncertain. The CDR3 runs 11 residues. With 4 bases removed from V and 3 bases from J, the gap between germline ends came to 3 bases. Looked up from germline, CDR1 is SEHNR and CDR2 is FQNEAQ (reference sequence). The chain's CDR3 is CASSSKETQYF. CDR3 nucleotides: TGTGCCAGCAGCTCCAAAGAGACCCAGTACTTC.

This chain links TRBV29-1 with TRBJ1-2, with D unclear. The CDR3 consists of 16 residues. The germline V gene has CDR1 SQVTM and CDR2 ANQGSEA. The V end lost 4 bases, the J end lost 4 bases, and 22 bases lay between the germline ends. In DNA, the CDR3 is TGCAGCGTTGTCGGACTACCTTGGCTTGGAGGCTATGGCTACACCTTC. Encoded protein: CSVVGLPWLGGYGYTF.

The V gene is TRBV3-1 (or the pseudogene TRBV3-2), the J gene TRBJ2-7, with 7 bases fitting TRBD2. V shed 3 bases and J 1 base; nucleotides not matched to a gene: 3. CDR1 is LGHDT, CDR2 YNNKEL, per germline (reference sequence). The CDR3 contains 14 residues. Here the CDR3 DNA reads TGTGCCAGCAGCCATCCAGCGGGGTCCTACGAGCAGTACTTC. This encodes CASSHPAGSYEQYF.

This clone is a singleton in its sample. The chain couples TRBV7-2 to TRBJ1-2, with D unclear. This CDR3 is 11 amino acids long. Germline lookup yields CDR1 SGHTA and CDR2 FQGNSA. Trimming took 3 bases from V and 2 from J, leaving 1 base between them. The CDR3 spells CASSFNYGYTF. In DNA form, the CDR3 reads TGTGCCAGCAGCTTCAACTATGGCTACACCTTC. Based on the CDR3 plus reference TRBV7-2 and TRBJ1-2, the full variable domain is GAGVSQSPSNKVTEKGKDVELRCDPISGHTALYWYRQSLGQGLEFLIYFQGNSAPDKSGLPSDRFSAERTGGSVSTLTIQRTQQEDSAVYLCASSFNYGYTFGSGTRLTVV.

V is TRBV9 and J is TRBJ2-5, with TRBD1 matching over 7 bases. Germline V lookup: CDR1 SGDLS, CDR2 YYNGEE. The CDR3 is made up of 15 amino acids. J gave up 1 base and V 3 bases, and 6 bases lay outside the gene matches. CDR3 in amino acids: CASSESQGFQETQYF. CDR3 DNA sequence: TGTGCCAGCAGCGAGTCACAGGGGTTCCAAGAGACCCAGTACTTC.

The genes are TRBV30 and TRBJ2-1, with TRBD2 matching over 9 bases. The CDR3 is made up of 13 amino acids. The germline CDR1 and CDR2 sequences are GTSNPN and SVGIG (reference sequence). V trimming: 4 bases; J trimming: 7 bases; junction bases outside the gene matches: 5. The CDR3 protein is CAWTGSGRNEQFF. The CDR3 DNA sequence: TGTGCCTGGACAGGTAGCGGGAGAAATGAGCAGTTCTTC.

Worth noting for this clone: Other DNA sequences in this specimen translate into the identical CDR3. The J gene is TRBJ2-7, the V gene TRBV2; D gene uncertain. This CDR3 is 15 amino acids long. Trimming took 7 bases from V and 2 from J, leaving 18 bases between them. The germline gives CDR1 SNHLY, CDR2 FYNNEI. CDR3 coding DNA: TGTGCCAGCACCGTAGGTACAGCCTCAACCTACGAGCAGTACTTC. The encoded protein is CASTVGTASTYEQYF.

This clone was seen just once. This rearrangement joins TRBV6-5 to TRBJ2-6, with D possibly TRBD2 on 6 matching bases. CDR1 and CDR2 (germline): MNHEY, SVGAGI. The CDR3 length is 15 residues. The ends were cut back, 6 bases at V and 0 bases at J, with 9 bases in the middle. The chain's CDR3 is CASRGRTSGANVLTF. In DNA form, the CDR3 reads TGTGCCAGCAGGGGGAGGACCTCTGGGGCCAACGTCCTGACTTTC.

A few counts support this clone. The chain joins TRBV5-1 to TRBJ2-1; 7 nucleotides match TRBD2. The V segment lost 2 bases and the J segment 3 bases; nucleotides outside the gene matches: 8. The CDR3 runs 16 residues. Germline loops: CDR1 SGHRS, CDR2 YFSETQ. CDR3 coding DNA: TGCGCCAGCAGCTTCCAGGAGGCGGGGGACTACAATGAGCAGTTCTTC. It translates to CASSFQEAGDYNEQFF.

As DNA, the CDR3 is TGTGCCAGCAGTTTGGGACAGCAAGAGACCCAGTACTTC. Translating gives CASSLGQQETQYF. This rearrangement joins TRBV6-2 or TRBV6-3 to TRBJ2-5; 7 bases fit TRBD1. The CDR3 sequence is 13 residues long. The junction had 1 base not matched to a gene; V was cut back by 4 bases and J by 2 bases. CDR1 and CDR2 (germline): MNHEY, SVGEGT.

The J gene is TRBJ2-4, the V gene TRBV3-1 (or the pseudogene TRBV3-2), with D unresolved. Germline CDR1 is LGHDT and CDR2 is YNNKEL (reference sequence). The CDR3 has 13 residues. V gave up 0 bases and J gave up 10 bases, with 10 bases separating them. CDR3 region: CASSQDRPDIQYF. In DNA form, the CDR3 reads TGTGCCAGCAGCCAAGATCGACCGGATATTCAGTACTTC.

This clone was found a few times. V gene TRBV3-1 (or the pseudogene TRBV3-2) combines with J gene TRBJ1-6; 8 nucleotides line up with TRBD1. The J segment lost 9 bases and the V segment lost 1 base, leaving 8 bases of the junction unmatched. This CDR3 is built from 16 residues. CDR1 and CDR2 from the germline V gene are LGHDT and YNNKEL (reference sequence). The CDR3 reads CASSQVSRGLGSPLHF. In DNA form, the CDR3 reads TGTGCCAGCAGCCAAGTCTCCAGGGGGCTCGGTTCACCCCTCCACTTT.

The chain recombines TRBV15 with TRBJ2-1; D is ambiguous. This CDR3 is 13 amino acids long. Trimming removed 0 bases from V and 6 bases from J, with 6 bases in between. CDR1 is LNHNV, CDR2 YYDKDF, per germline (reference sequence). The CDR3 loop is CATSRDRVNEQFF. The CDR3 DNA reads TGTGCCACCAGCAGAGATAGGGTCAATGAGCAGTTCTTC.

The chain uses TRBV5-6 and TRBJ2-7, with 7 positions matching TRBD1. J gave up 5 bases and V 2 bases, and 7 bases lay outside the gene matches. The CDR3 covers 14 residues. Germline loops: CDR1 SGHDT, CDR2 YYEEEE. In DNA form, the CDR3 reads TGTGCCAGCAGCTTAACACGACAGGGCCACGAGCAGTACTTC. It codes for CASSLTRQGHEQYF.

DNA of the CDR3: TGTGCCAGCAGCTTAAGTTCCCGGTCCCTGGCGGGAGGCTCAGATACGCAGTATTTT. This sequence encodes CASSLSSRSLAGGSDTQYF. The V gene is TRBV7-3, the J gene TRBJ2-3, with 8 bases fitting TRBD2. Germline CDR1 is SGHTA and CDR2 is FQGTGA. Losses at the gene ends were 1 base for V and 4 bases for J; bases not matched to a gene: 16. The CDR3 has 19 residues.

This chain links TRBV6-5 with TRBJ1-5; tentative D call: TRBD1 (6 bases). Trimming took off 0 bases at V and 2 bases at J, with 8 bases between the two ends. Per germline, CDR1 MNHEY and CDR2 SVGAGI. This CDR3 region has 15 residues. The CDR3 is CASSYSAGGNQPQHF. CDR3 nucleotide sequence: TGTGCCAGCAGTTACTCCGCAGGGGGCAATCAGCCCCAGCATTTT.

The V call is TRBV5-1, the J call TRBJ2-3; D may be TRBD1 or TRBD2 (5 bases each). The CDR3 sequence is 14 residues long. CDR1 and CDR2 (germline): SGHRS, YFSETQ. The V gene lost 4 bases and the J gene lost 9 bases, with 18 bases spanning the gap. CDR3 in DNA: TGCGCCAGCAGCCCGCCTATTGGTGGGGACACGCAGTATTTT. It codes for CASSPPIGGDTQYF.

Here the CDR3 reads CAFRLAGGGEQFF. In DNA, the CDR3 is TGTGCCTTTCGACTAGCGGGAGGAGGTGAGCAGTTCTTC. The V gene is TRBV30, the J gene TRBJ2-1; 13 bases map to TRBD2. The CDR3 has 13 residues. After removal of 7 bases from V and 9 bases from J, the junction contained 6 bases not matched to a gene. CDR1 is GTSNPN and CDR2 is SVGIG in the germline V gene (reference sequence).

This clone was seen just once. V is TRBV4-3 and J is TRBJ1-2; D might be TRBD1 (6 bases). Trimming shortened V by 4 bases and J by 10 bases, and 34 bases separated the two germline ends. CDR3 length: 19 residues. From germline, CDR1 is LGHNA and CDR2 YSLEER. The chain's CDR3 is CASSPLKPRDLGGKVYYTF. CDR3 nucleotides: TGCGCCAGCAGCCCCCTTAAACCCCGCGACTTGGGGGGCAAAGTTTACTACACCTTC.

V is TRBV25-1 and J is TRBJ1-2; D call uncertain. Germline V lookup: CDR1 MGHDK, CDR2 SYGVNS. This CDR3 contains 14 residues. V was cut by 2 bases and J by 0 bases, with 7 bases left in between. The CDR3 loop is CASSEPGANYGYTF. CDR3 sequence (DNA): TGTGCCAGCAGTGAACCCGGAGCTAACTATGGCTACACCTTC.

In this sample, this clone turned up a few times. V usage is TRBV7-9 and J usage is TRBJ2-6; no definite D call. The CDR3 length is 14 residues. V was shortened by 5 bases and J by 6 bases, with 11 bases between the two germline ends. The germline CDR1 and CDR2 sequences are SEHNR and FQNEAQ (reference sequence). Here the CDR3 DNA reads TGTGCCAGCAGCCAAGCCGGGTCGGCCAACGTCCTGACTTTC. It specifies CASSQAGSANVLTF.